This entry is about one TCR beta chain. Its antigen is not identified. Each TCR beta cDNA library carried unique molecular identifiers. TCRdb analysed the PCR reads with MiXCR anew, one entry per CDR3 protein. Here the sample spans approximately 400,000 distinct CDR3 sequences, around 37% being singletons. This sample stems from a study of post-analysis software for immune sequencing data. Study information: Disease trajectories encompassed relapsing-remitting, secondary progressive and progressive-relapsing multiple sclerosis.

CDR3 length: 15 residues. CDR1 and CDR2 (germline): LGHDT, YNNKEL (reference sequence). The ends were cut back, 3 bases at V and 7 bases at J, with 16 bases in the middle. Whole-study results and caveats: Patients used roughly five TRBV segments, including TRBV5-6, TRBV5-1 and TRBV20-1, more often than controls.

The sequence was collected from a girl aged 5-17 years with multiple sclerosis. What was sequenced was blood. V usage is TRBV3-1 and J usage is TRBJ2-1; the D call may be TRBD1 or TRBD2 (5 bases each). CDR3 sequence reads: CASSQMAWGTNEQFF. The CDR3 region has the DNA TGTGCCAGCAGCCAGATGGCTTGGGGGACGAATGAGCAGTTCTTC.